This T cell receptor (beta chain) is from a study of T-cell reconstitution after alpha-beta-depleted transplantation in children. Study-wide results and limits: After transplant, at about two months, alpha-beta T cells were reportedly derived from several hundred expanded graft clones. The main origin of T-cell counts and diversity one year after transplant was newly produced T cells.

This clonotype has ten or more counts. Antigen specificity is unknown. V lost 4 bases and J lost 2, with 14 bases in between. The CDR3 totals 16 residues. CDR1 ENHRY and CDR2 SYGVKD come from the germline V gene. The TCRbeta library incorporated unique molecular identifiers. TCRdb recomputed calls from the PCR reads with MiXCR, one row per CDR3 protein. The sample shows over 120,000 distinct CDR3 sequences, about 9% of them seen only once. The rearrangement links TRBV10-3 to TRBJ2-2; the D gene is possibly TRBD2 (5 bases). The sequence came from a female patient aged 2 to 10 who had a stem cell transplant for congenital amegakaryocytic thrombocytopenia, so the T cells may come from the graft donor. The source material was PBMCs, mostly from graft donor cells, sampled 180 days after TCRalphabeta/CD19-depleted stem cell transplant. CDR3: CAISGRAALNTGELFF. The CDR3 DNA follows: TGTGCCATCAGTGGAAGAGCGGCACTAAACACCGGGGAGCTGTTTTTT.